These 18 T cell receptor beta chains originate from one sample sequenced in a study of control samples from healthy donors and cancer patients. The method was immunoSEQ multiplex PCR; TCRdb's version includes in-frame clones alone and lacks a portion of them. The sample carries 140,000 to 150,000 clones, more than 85% recorded once. Sample: blood. Receptor source: a young man in good health.

This chain joins TRBV24-1 and TRBJ2-7; possibly TRBD2 for D (5 bases). Germline assignment: CDR1 KGHDR and CDR2 SFDVKD. Between the trimmed V and J ends, which lost 7 bases and 0 bases, there was a span of 9 bases. The CDR3 is 13 amino acids. CDR3 coding DNA: TGTGCCACCAGCTCCGGGGTCTCCTACGAGCAGTACTTC. Translating it yields CATSSGVSYEQYF.

The chain links TRBV5-1 to TRBJ2-7, with TRBD1 matching over 10 bases. V gave up 0 bases and J gave up 3 bases; unmatched junction bases: 3. Germline CDR1 reads SGHRS; CDR2 reads YFSETQ. The CDR3 spans 15 residues. The CDR3 bases are TGCGCCAGCAGCTTGGCCCGGACAGGGGGCTACGAGCAGTACTTC. Its protein is CASSLARTGGYEQYF.

The genes are TRBV10-2 and TRBJ1-3; D is uncertain. CDR1 and CDR2 from the germline V gene are WSHSY and SAAADI. The CDR3 is made up of 16 amino acids. V was cut by 0 bases and J by 2 bases, with 11 bases left in between. CDR3 nucleotide sequence: TGCGCCAGCAGTGAGTCGATCTCGGTAGCTGGAAACACCATATATTTT. This sequence encodes CASSESISVAGNTIYF.

The rearrangement uses TRBV29-1 and TRBJ2-3, with 9 bases that match TRBD1. CDR1 and CDR2 (germline): SQVTM, ANQGSEA. This CDR3 has 15 amino acids. Trimming cost V 0 bases and J 3 bases; bases outside gene matches: 4. CDR3 sequence (DNA): TGCAGCGTTGAAGATCCGGACAGGGGAACAGATACGCAGTATTTT. Translated, it gives CSVEDPDRGTDTQYF.

The chain combines TRBV15 with TRBJ2-1; 9 bases fit TRBD1. J lost 6 bases, V lost 4 bases, and 4 bases had no gene match. Germline CDR1 is LNHNV and CDR2 is YYDKDF (reference sequence). The CDR3 has 14 amino acids. The CDR3 is CATSTRDRANEQFF. CDR3 nucleotide sequence: TGTGCCACCAGCACGCGGGACAGGGCCAATGAGCAGTTCTTC.

The gene calls are TRBV7-9 and TRBJ2-7; D remains unclear. This CDR3 comprises 13 residues. V was trimmed by 5 bases and J by 3 bases, leaving 11 bases between them. Germline assignment: CDR1 SEHNR and CDR2 FQNEAQ (reference sequence). CDR3 loop: CASSRRPVYEQYF. The CDR3 DNA follows: TGTGCCAGCAGCAGACGTCCAGTCTACGAGCAGTACTTC.

This rearrangement joins TRBV7-9 to TRBJ1-2; 11 bases fit TRBD1. Germline-derived CDR1 and CDR2 are SEHNR and FQNEAQ (reference sequence). The CDR3 loop spans 14 amino acids. Germline trimming cut 2 bases from V and 14 bases from J; bases unmatched to any gene: 10. The DNA of the CDR3 is TGTGCCAGCAGCTTAAGTACTGGGACAGGGGGTTTTACCTTC. It codes for CASSLSTGTGGFTF.

CDR3 coding DNA: TGTGCCACCAGCAGAGATAAGGGCCCAGGGTTTAATTCACCCCTCCACTTT. It yields the protein CATSRDKGPGFNSPLHF. The rearrangement links TRBV15 to TRBJ1-6, with D possibly being TRBD1 (5 bases). The CDR3 is 17 residues long. Germline values: CDR1 LNHNV, CDR2 YYDKDF (reference sequence). V gave up 0 bases and J gave up 6 bases, with 15 bases separating them. The full variable domain, in which reference TRBV15 and TRBJ1-6 provide the parts outside the CDR3, is DAMVIQNPRYQVTQFGKPVTLSCSQTLNHNVMYWYQQKSSQAPKLLFHYYDKDFNNEADTPDNFQSRRPNTSFCFLDIRSPGLGDTAMYLCATSRDKGPGFNSPLHFGNGTRLTVT.

This clone was seen just once. The J gene is TRBJ2-7, the V gene TRBV6-6; the match to TRBD1 covers 9 bases. CDR1 and CDR2 (germline): MNHNY, SVGAGI (reference sequence). There are 15 residues in the CDR3. J gave up 0 bases and V 2 bases, and 2 bases lay outside the gene matches. CDR3 coding DNA: TGTGCCAGCAGTTACGGGACAGGGAGCTCCTACGAGCAGTACTTC. Its protein is CASSYGTGSSYEQYF.

The CDR3 DNA is TGTGCCAGCAGCTTAGCGCAGGGTGAAGCTTTCTTT. Translation gives CASSLAQGEAFF. This chain connects TRBV7-9 to TRBJ1-1; D might be TRBD1 (5 bases). Germline V gene lookup returns CDR1 SEHNR and CDR2 FQNEAQ (reference sequence). CDR3 length equals 12 residues. V was pared by 0 bases and J by 7 bases, with 6 bases between.

V is TRBV2 and J is TRBJ2-2; perhaps TRBD1 as D (6 bases). Trimming pared 6 bases from V and 3 bases from J, leaving 14 bases between. The CDR3 spans 15 residues. Germline assignment: CDR1 SNHLY and CDR2 FYNNEI. CDR3 protein: CASRNRDIDTGELFF. The CDR3, as DNA: TGTGCCAGCAGAAACAGGGATATAGACACCGGGGAGCTGTTTTTT.

The V call is TRBV6-5, the J call TRBJ2-7; 9 nucleotides match TRBD1. V gave up 3 bases and J gave up 9 bases; unmatched junction bases: 6. Germline-derived CDR1 and CDR2 are MNHEY and SVGAGI. The length of the CDR3 is 13 residues. The CDR3 loop is CASSYRQGGGQYF. The CDR3 nucleotides are TGTGCCAGCAGTTATCGACAGGGGGGTGGGCAGTACTTC.

V gene TRBV12-3 or TRBV12-4 combines with J gene TRBJ1-5; D is uncertain. The CDR3 length is 12 residues. Trimming took 6 bases from V and 1 from J, leaving 4 bases between them. The CDR3 is CASSISNQPQHF. The DNA for the CDR3 is TGTGCCAGCAGCATCAGCAATCAGCCCCAGCATTTT.

This chain uses TRBV19 with TRBJ1-1; D remains ambiguous. Germline CDR1 and CDR2: LNHDA and SQIVND (reference sequence). This CDR3 contains 13 residues. The ends were cut back, 5 bases at V and 0 bases at J, with 7 bases in the middle. The CDR3 sequence is CASSPGMNTEAFF. The CDR3 coding sequence is TGTGCCAGTAGTCCCGGGATGAACACTGAAGCTTTCTTT.

This clone was seen a handful of times. The J gene is TRBJ1-5, the V gene TRBV7-9, with D maybe TRBD1 (5 bases). The CDR3 length is 17 residues. Trimming took off 2 bases at V and 8 bases at J, with 22 bases between the two ends. Per germline, CDR1 SEHNR and CDR2 FQNEAQ (reference sequence). This chain's CDR3 is CASSLRGTVGLQEPQHF. Written as DNA, the CDR3 is TGTGCCAGCAGCTTACGTGGGACGGTGGGCCTACAAGAGCCCCAGCATTTT. Using reference TRBV7-9 and TRBJ1-5 for the parts outside the CDR3, the full variable domain is DTGVSQNPRHKITKRGQNVTFRCDPISEHNRLYWYRQTLGQGPEFLTYFQNEAQLEKSRLLSDRFSAERPKGSFSTLEIQRTEQGDSAMYLCASSLRGTVGLQEPQHFGDGTRLSIL.

The chain's CDR3 is CASSNGTAHSYEQYF. CDR3 sequence (DNA): TGTGCCAGCAGCAATGGGACGGCCCACTCCTACGAGCAGTACTTC. V is TRBV21-1 and J is TRBJ2-7. TRBV21-1 is designated a pseudogene. The CDR3 extends over 15 amino acids.

This rearrangement joins TRBV19 to TRBJ1-1; D is undetermined. Germline CDR1 reads LNHDA; CDR2 reads SQIVND (reference sequence). This CDR3 is 13 amino acids long. The germline V and J ends were trimmed by 2 bases and 3 bases, with 7 bases remaining between them. CDR3 amino acids: CASSILKDTEAFF. In nucleotides, the CDR3 is TGTGCCAGTAGTATACTTAAGGACACTGAAGCTTTCTTT.

This CDR3 reads CATSEPPNYGYTF. For the CDR3, the DNA is TGTGCCACCAGTGAACCGCCGAACTATGGCTACACCTTC. The rearrangement uses TRBV24-1 and TRBJ1-2; D gene unclear. Germline assignment: CDR1 KGHDR and CDR2 SFDVKD. The CDR3 covers 13 residues. The V and J ends lost 4 bases and 2 bases respectively, with 7 bases between them.